The source of this T cell receptor (beta chain) is a study of blood T cell repertoires in COVID-19 (dated by TCRdb to about 2020). A note on the overall study: The collaborator samples originated in the United States, Italy and Spain and spanned the acute and convalescent phases of COVID-19. The prospective study material was composed of cDNA or gDNA derived from T cells, B-cell-depleted T cells, or PBMCs. The dataset comprised deeply sampled blood TCRbeta repertoires from subjects exposed to, actively infected with, or recovered from COVID-19. A freely available public database, intended as a resource for researchers studying the immune response to SARS-CoV-2, is where the repertoires were released. Samples were obtained from the ongoing ImmuneRACE study (first 160 participants) and from some 1,300 subjects provided by 6 global collaborators. The sample metadata nearly always contained a de-identified subject ID, COVID-19 status, age in years and sex. Where available, HLA class I and class II types were taken from metadata supplied by the sample provider and were not determined by assay-based typing.

In the case of this clone: Its recognized antigen is unknown. Per-base qualities were not stored, and no clone one base away is much larger.

What the study reported, not specific to this receptor: The amount of clinical and demographic metadata varied by source and participant and was provided uncurated.

TCRbeta CDR3 regions were amplified from genomic DNA using the immunoSEQ Assay, a bias-controlled multiplex PCR. Regarding the original processing steps: Within the assay, amplification of reference gene primers was used to estimate how many nucleated cells each sample contained. To quantify the absolute abundance of each unique TCRbeta CDR3 rearrangement, sequence reads were collapsed and filtered. For each sample, productive Simpson clonality was calculated as the square root of Simpson's diversity index over productive rearrangements. TCRdb's version of the immuneACCESS table is confined to in-frame rearrangements and falls short of the full clone set. An unresolved V gene accounts for under half of the shortfall where checked; the remainder is of unknown origin. The V and J calls and clone size were taken over from that table, and D and trimming were inferred from the DNA. The sample table holds tens of thousands of clones, of which approximately 90% were seen once. Jointly, the top ten make up about 19% of the sample.

Whole blood was collected in K2EDTA tubes by collaborating institutions according to the institutions' own protocols. Collaborator samples were shipped for TCRbeta analysis as frozen whole blood, isolated PBMCs, or DNA extracted from either sample type. The source is a man in his 70s with active COVID-19. Input material: peripheral blood.

CDR3 protein: CAIGGLLYEQYF. The nucleotide sequence is TGTGCCATCGGGGGACTCCTCTACGAGCAGTACTTC. This receptor chain uses TRBV10-3 and TRBJ2-7; matching of 6 bases hints at TRBD2 as the D gene. From cysteine to phenylalanine, the CDR3 is 12 amino acids long. CDR3 DNA only is kept here, 36 bases in frame from base 1. At the junction V is shortened by 8 bases and J by 3 bases, with 11 bases in between. For CDR1 and CDR2, the germline V gene lists ENHRY and SYGVKD.